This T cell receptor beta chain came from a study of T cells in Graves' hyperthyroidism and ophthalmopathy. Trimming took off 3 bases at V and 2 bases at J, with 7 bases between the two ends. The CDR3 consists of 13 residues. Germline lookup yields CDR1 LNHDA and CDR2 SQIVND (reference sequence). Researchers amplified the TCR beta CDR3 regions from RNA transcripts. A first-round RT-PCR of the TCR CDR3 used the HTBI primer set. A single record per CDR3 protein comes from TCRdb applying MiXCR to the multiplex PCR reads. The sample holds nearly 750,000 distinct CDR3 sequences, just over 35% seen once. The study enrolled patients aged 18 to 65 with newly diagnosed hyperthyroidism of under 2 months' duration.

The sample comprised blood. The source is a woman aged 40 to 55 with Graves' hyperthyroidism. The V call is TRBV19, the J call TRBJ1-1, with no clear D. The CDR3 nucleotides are TGTGCCAGTAGTATGGCTAAAAACACTGAAGCTTTCTTT. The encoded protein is CASSMAKNTEAFF.